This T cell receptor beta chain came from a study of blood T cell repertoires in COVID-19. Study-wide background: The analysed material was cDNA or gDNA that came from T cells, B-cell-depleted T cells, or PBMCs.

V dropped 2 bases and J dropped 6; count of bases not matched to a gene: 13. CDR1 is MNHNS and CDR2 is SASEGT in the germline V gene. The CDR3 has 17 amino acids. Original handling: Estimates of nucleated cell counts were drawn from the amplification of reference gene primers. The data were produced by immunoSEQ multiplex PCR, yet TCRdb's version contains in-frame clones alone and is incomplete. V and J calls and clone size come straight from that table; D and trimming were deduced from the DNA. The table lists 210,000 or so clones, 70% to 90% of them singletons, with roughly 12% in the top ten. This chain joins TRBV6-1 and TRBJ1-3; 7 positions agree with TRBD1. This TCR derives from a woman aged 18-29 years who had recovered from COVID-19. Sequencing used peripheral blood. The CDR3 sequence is CASSERFGRGKENTIYF. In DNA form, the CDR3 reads TGTGCCAGCAGTGAAAGGTTTGGCAGGGGGAAAGAAAACACCATATATTTT.